These T cell receptor beta chains were read from a single sample in a study of human versus mouse CDR3 diversity and MHC coevolution. Profiled with immunoSEQ multiplex PCR; TCRdb holds only in-frame clones, not every one. The sample lists about 83,000 clones; 80% to 95% were seen once. Input material: naive CD4+ T cells from blood. The receptors were sampled from a person aged 30 to 69 in good health. Each CDR3 is given with its conserved first and last residue. D genes are given only for firm matches. Size is stated for part of the rows, as once, few or many counts, or as a class when the clone is expanded.

j_gene	abundance	d_gene	len	v_gene	CDR3aa	CDR3nt
TRBJ2-3	NA	NA	13	TRBV29-1	CSVATRAADTQYF	TGCAGCGTTGCCACTAGGGCAGCAGATACGCAGTATTTT
TRBJ1-5	NA	NA	16	TRBV21-1	CASSKDGENGNQPQHF	TGTGCCAGCAGCAAAGACGGTGAAAACGGCAATCAGCCCCAGCATTTT
TRBJ2-5	NA	TRBD1	14	TRBV6-5	CASRSTGGQETQYF	TGTGCCAGCAGATCAACAGGGGGCCAAGAGACCCAGTACTTC
TRBJ2-5	once	NA	12	TRBV30	CAWSGPGETQYF	TGTGCCTGGAGTGGCCCGGGGGAGACCCAGTACTTC
TRBJ1-3	NA	TRBD1	15	TRBV7-8	CASSLVGGYGNTIYF	TGTGCCAGCAGCTTAGTAGGGGGCTATGGAAACACCATATATTTT
TRBJ2-7	NA	NA	14	TRBV19	CASSRAGSLNEQYF	TGTGCCAGTAGTCGAGCCGGGAGTCTGAACGAGCAGTACTTC
TRBJ1-6	NA	TRBD1	15	TRBV5-1	CASSLTTGGSSPLHF	TGCGCCAGCAGCTTAACGACAGGGGGCAGTTCACCCCTCCACTTT
TRBJ2-7	NA	NA	14	TRBV6-5	CASRSPGGRGEQYF	TGTGCCAGCCGCTCCCCGGGGGGCAGGGGAGAGCAGTACTTC
TRBJ2-7	NA	NA	15	TRBV27	CASSLSAGRGYEQYF	TGTGCCAGCAGTCTCTCGGCGGGAAGGGGCTACGAGCAGTACTTC
TRBJ2-5	NA	NA	14	TRBV18	CASSPPTGQETQYF	TGTGCCAGCTCACCACCGACAGGACAAGAGACCCAGTACTTC
TRBJ2-7	NA	NA	15	TRBV5-4	CASSLVIDRPYEQYF	TGTGCCAGCAGCTTGGTGATCGACAGGCCCTACGAGCAGTACTTC
TRBJ1-2	NA	NA	12	TRBV10-3	CAIRGDNGGYTF	TGTGCCATCAGGGGGGACAACGGTGGCTACACCTTC
TRBJ2-5	NA	TRBD2	15	TRBV7-3	CASSLTGGNRETQYF	TGTGCCAGCAGCTTAACGGGAGGGAATAGGGAGACCCAGTACTTC
TRBJ2-1	NA	TRBD2	16	TRBV9	CASSALSAGAYNEQFF	TGTGCCAGCAGCGCCCTTTCGGCGGGGGCCTACAATGAGCAGTTCTTC
TRBJ1-1	NA	NA	17	TRBV19	CASSMGSGSGRITEAFF	TGTGCCAGTAGTATGGGATCAGGGTCAGGAAGGATCACTGAAGCTTTCTTT
TRBJ2-7	NA	NA	15	TRBV9	CASSSRQDPSYEQYF	TGTGCCAGCAGCTCCCGACAGGATCCCTCCTACGAGCAGTACTTC
TRBJ1-4	NA	TRBD1	18	TRBV11-2	CASSFGQAWKPFNEKLFF	TGTGCCAGCAGCTTTGGACAGGCCTGGAAGCCCTTTAATGAAAAACTGTTTTTT
TRBJ1-1	NA	TRBD1	17	TRBV19	CASSPRQGGDWSTEAFF	TGTGCCAGTAGTCCCCGACAGGGGGGGGATTGGAGCACTGAAGCTTTCTTT
TRBJ1-4	NA	TRBD1	14	TRBV5-1	CASSLGQGNEKLFF	TGCGCCAGCAGCCTAGGACAGGGGAATGAAAAACTGTTTTTT
TRBJ1-1	NA	NA	13	TRBV25-1	CASSVPGFTEAFF	TGTGCCAGCAGTGTTCCGGGGTTCACTGAAGCTTTCTTT
TRBJ2-7	NA	TRBD2	14	TRBV2	CASSERRERYEQYF	TGTGCCAGCAGTGAACGGCGGGAGAGGTACGAGCAGTACTTC
TRBJ1-5	NA	NA	14	TRBV5-5	CASSFQGSNQPQHF	TGTGCCAGCAGCTTCCAGGGGAGCAATCAGCCCCAGCATTTT